The 17 T cell receptor beta chains below were found in one sample sequenced in a study of T cells in women clearing cervical HPV infection. TCRdb's copy holds only in-frame clones and misses some; the assay was immunoSEQ multiplex PCR. The sample's table shows over 30,000 clones. Sequencing was performed on blood buffy coat. The origin of the receptors is a woman between 18 and 69 years old with a cervical HPV16 infection that either progressed to CIN3+ or cleared (not recorded which).

A note on this clone: Coverage ceases 3 residues before the CDR3 finishes, and the germline J gene fills in the end. This chain connects TRBV5-4 to TRBJ2-1; 8 nucleotides align to TRBD2. The CDR3 runs 15 residues. In germline, CDR1 is SGHNT, CDR2 YYREEE (reference sequence). The ends lost 2 bases at V and 5 bases at J; junction bases unmatched: 6. The covered CDR3 bases are TGTGCCAGCAGCTTAAGCGGGGGACTTCACAATGAG. It encodes CASSLSGGLHNE. The whole CDR3 is CASSLSGGLHNEQFF. The full variable domain, in which reference TRBV5-4 and TRBJ2-1 provide the parts outside the CDR3, is ETGVTQSPTHLIKTRGQQVTLRCSSQSGHNTVSWYQQALGQGPQFIFQYYREEENGRGNFPPRFSGLQFPNYSSELNVNALELDDSALYLCASSLSGGLHNEQFFGPGTRLTVL.

Regarding this clone: The sequence runs out 3 residues before the end of the CDR3; the remainder is reconstructed from the germline J gene. The V and J genes are TRBV5-4 and TRBJ2-1; maybe TRBD1 (5 bases). The germline CDR1 and CDR2 sequences are SGHNT and YYREEE (reference sequence). This CDR3 is built from 16 residues. V was trimmed by 0 bases and J by 4 bases, leaving 14 bases between them. The CDR3 loop is CASSLAGRQTYNEQFF. The CDR3 bases that were read are TGTGCCAGCAGCTTGGCCGGCCGACAGACATACAATGAG.

On this clone: The missing CDR3 end, 3 residues past where the read stops, is filled in from the germline J gene. The rearrangement uses TRBV2 and TRBJ1-2, with D tentatively TRBD1 (5 bases). This CDR3 has 13 residues. Germline V lookup: CDR1 SNHLY, CDR2 FYNNEI. The CDR3 sequence is CASSVVRVEGYTF. CDR3 DNA (partial): TGTGCCAGCAGTGTGGTCAGGGTGGAGGGC.

Regarding this clone: The missing CDR3 end, 3 residues past where the read stops, is filled in from the germline J gene. This chain connects TRBV11-1 to TRBJ1-2, with TRBD1 identical over 9 bases. This CDR3 has 15 residues. Germline assignment: CDR1 SGHAT and CDR2 FQDESV (reference sequence). The ends lost 5 bases at V and 1 base at J; junction bases unmatched: 5. The chain's CDR3 is CASSLRTGVNYGYTF. CDR3 DNA, as far as it was read: TGTGCCAGCAGCCTTCGGACAGGGGTTAACTATGGC.

This clone counts as medium-sized by frequency. The sequenced fragment ends 3 residues before the CDR3 boundary, so the rest is inferred from the germline J gene. This chain links TRBV7-8 with TRBJ2-5; 8 bases are shared with TRBD1. CDR3 length: 13 residues. Germline V gene lookup returns CDR1 SGHVS and CDR2 FQNEAQ. With V trimmed by 5 bases and J by 7 bases, 6 bases remained unmatched. The sequenced part of the CDR3 DNA is TGTGCCAGCAGCCCCACAGGGGGAGCGACC. Translating it yields CASSPTGGAT. The full CDR3 is CASSPTGGATQYF.

Worth noting for this clone: The read comes to an end 3 residues before the CDR3 does, leaving the germline J gene to fill in the end. V and J are TRBV5-1 and TRBJ1-1, with TRBD1 identical over 8 bases. V was pared by 5 bases and J by 2 bases, with 8 bases of the junction left unmatched. The germline V gene has CDR1 SGHRS and CDR2 YFSETQ. CDR3 length equals 15 residues. CDR3 amino acids: CASSPGQGPNTEAFF. Partial CDR3 DNA: TGCGCCAGCAGTCCTGGACAGGGACCTAACACTGAA.

Comments on this clone: The read terminates 3 residues before the CDR3 end, so the remaining end is supplied by the germline J gene. V usage is TRBV20-1 and J usage is TRBJ2-1, with D uncertain. CDR1 and CDR2 from the germline V gene are DFQATT and SNEGSKA (reference sequence). The CDR3 covers 15 residues. The V gene lost 2 bases and the J gene lost 3 bases, with 14 bases spanning the gap. CDR3 DNA (partial): TGCAGTGCTAGAACGATCCTAGGCGACTACAATGAG. Translating it yields CSARTILGDYNE. The full CDR3 is CSARTILGDYNEQFF.

Details on this clone: The read finishes 3 residues shy of the CDR3 end, and the germline J gene is used to complete it. The chain has TRBV11-2 and TRBJ1-6; D is ambiguous. CDR3 length: 15 residues. Per the germline V gene, CDR1 is SGHAT and CDR2 is FQNNGV. Trimming pared 5 bases from V and 7 bases from J, leaving 15 bases between. The CDR3: CASSNAGGPNSPLHF. CDR3 DNA, as far as it was read: TGTGCCAGCAGCAACGCAGGTGGGCCGAATTCACCC.

As concerns this clone: With the read ending 3 residues before the CDR3 end, the germline J gene is used to fill in that end. The chain is built from TRBV20-1 and TRBJ2-7; a possible D gene is TRBD1 (5 bases). Germline V gene sequence: CDR1 DFQATT, CDR2 SNEGSKA (reference sequence). The CDR3 has 13 amino acids. Trimming took off 3 bases at V and 3 bases at J, with 12 bases between the two ends. CDR3 bases read: TGCAGTGCTAGGGGTGGACAAGTCTACGAG. Translation gives CSARGGQVYE. The CDR3 reads in full as CSARGGQVYEQYF.

A note on this clone: The read halts 3 residues ahead of the CDR3 end, with the missing end drawn from the germline J gene. The chain is built from TRBV20-1 and TRBJ2-1; 8 bases agree with TRBD1. CDR1 is DFQATT and CDR2 is SNEGSKA in the germline V gene (reference sequence). The CDR3 sequence is 15 residues long. Trimming cost V 1 base and J 2 bases; bases outside gene matches: 4. The part of the CDR3 DNA that was read is TGCAGTGCTAGAGGCGACAGGGGAACCTACAATGAG. Its translation is CSARGDRGTYNE. The CDR3 as a whole reads CSARGDRGTYNEQFF.

As to this clone: The sequenced fragment ends 3 residues before the CDR3 boundary, so the rest is inferred from the germline J gene. The chain carries TRBV6-1 and TRBJ2-7, with TRBD1 identical over 9 bases. From germline, CDR1 is MNHNS and CDR2 SASEGT. V shed 3 bases and J 1 base; nucleotides not matched to a gene: 7. This CDR3 has 16 amino acids. The CDR3 loop reads CASSDFLGQGSYEQYF. CDR3 DNA, as far as it was read: TGTGCCAGCAGTGATTTTTTGGGACAGGGTTCCTACGAG.

The CDR3 is CASSLGWGRTTNTGELFF. The part of the CDR3 DNA that was read is TGCGCCAGCAGCCTCGGGTGGGGACGGACTACGAACACCGGGGAG. The chain carries TRBV5-1 and TRBJ2-2, with a weak D call TRBD2 (6 bases). The read is 3 residues too short to cover the CDR3 end, so that end is filled in from the germline J gene. Per germline, CDR1 SGHRS and CDR2 YFSETQ. V lost 4 bases to trimming and J lost 0 bases, with 19 bases between them. This CDR3 region has 18 residues.

As regards this clone: The CDR3 end falls 3 residues outside the read, so it is completed with the germline J gene. The chain combines TRBV5-1 with TRBJ2-7; 8 bases align to TRBD1. V was clipped by 0 bases and J by 3 bases; unmatched bases: 5. Germline loops: CDR1 SGHRS, CDR2 YFSETQ. The CDR3 runs to 15 residues. The CDR3 region is CASSLVGQANYEQYF. The sequenced CDR3 bases are TGCGCCAGCAGCTTGGTGGGACAGGCCAACTACGAG.

The sequenced part of the CDR3 DNA is TGCAGTGCTAGAGCTCCCTCTAGCGGGGGGACCTACGAG. It is translated as CSARAPSSGGTYE. The CDR3, in full, reads CSARAPSSGGTYEQYF. The chain joins TRBV20-1 to TRBJ2-7; 11 nucleotides line up with TRBD2. The CDR3 extends 3 residues past the end of the read, so its final part is completed from the germline J gene. This CDR3 region has 16 residues. The trim removed 1 base at V and 2 bases at J, leaving 7 bases unmatched. Germline V gene data show CDR1 as DFQATT and CDR2 as SNEGSKA (reference sequence).

On this clone: The read is 3 residues too short to cover the CDR3 end, so that end is filled in from the germline J gene. The chain carries TRBV5-1 and TRBJ2-3; TRBD2 aligns across 14 bases. The germline gives CDR1 SGHRS, CDR2 YFSETQ. The CDR3 has 15 residues. The V and J ends lost 3 bases and 8 bases, in that order; junction bases with no gene match: 5. CDR3 sequence: CASSSGLAGEGTQYF. The CDR3 DNA, read in part, is TGCGCCAGCAGCTCGGGACTAGCGGGGGAAGGTACG.

Comments on this clone: The read ends 3 residues before the CDR3 terminus; that terminus is restored from the germline J gene. The V gene is TRBV20-1, the J gene TRBJ1-5; possible D gene TRBD1, 5 bases. The V gene lost 0 bases and the J gene lost 6 bases, with 15 bases spanning the gap. Germline V lookup: CDR1 DFQATT, CDR2 SNEGSKA (reference sequence). This CDR3 is 15 amino acids long. The CDR3 here is CSARDRAAGPQPQHF. The CDR3 DNA, read in part, is TGCAGTGCTAGAGATAGGGCAGCGGGGCCTCAGCCC.

Note on this clone: Sequencing ends 3 residues short of the CDR3 end; the germline J gene provides the rest. The rearrangement links TRBV28 to TRBJ1-3; 12 positions agree with TRBD1. The CDR3 extends over 15 amino acids. Looked up from germline, CDR1 is MDHEN and CDR2 is SYDVKM. CDR3 sequence reads: CASRGDRGLGRTIYF. Incomplete CDR3 DNA: TGTGCCAGCAGGGGGGACAGGGGGCTCGGAAGGACC.